The rows below give T cell receptor beta chains drawn from one sample of a study of cytomegalovirus exposure and HLA in healthy donors. Sequencing was performed with immunoSEQ multiplex PCR; in TCRdb, only in-frame clones are kept and a portion is missing. The profile covers 260,000 or so clones, with over 75% appearing a single time and 0.92% taken by the ten largest. The specimen sequenced was PBMCs. The receptors stem from a woman aged 18-29 years in good health and CMV-seronegative. The CDR3 runs from the conserved cysteine through the conserved F or W. Fields, in order: clone size, V gene, D gene, J gene, CDR3 protein, CDR3 DNA. The D gene is left open where the match is weak. The size field is filled for only some rows; it gives once, few, many or a size class.

clone size: NA
V gene: TRBV6-5
D gene: NA
J gene: TRBJ1-2
CDR3 protein: CASSRGPNYGYTF
CDR3 DNA: TGTGCCAGCAGTCGGGGTCCTAACTATGGCTACACCTTC

clone size: NA
V gene: TRBV6-5
D gene: TRBD1
J gene: TRBJ2-3
CDR3 protein: CASSSGGPDTQYF
CDR3 DNA: TGTGCCAGCAGTTCAGGGGGCCCAGATACGCAGTATTTT

clone size: NA
V gene: TRBV7-9
D gene: NA
J gene: TRBJ1-2
CDR3 protein: CASRQGDYGYTF
CDR3 DNA: TGTGCCAGCAGACAGGGAGACTATGGCTACACCTTC

clone size: NA
V gene: TRBV19
D gene: NA
J gene: TRBJ2-1
CDR3 protein: CASSIFLSVEQFF
CDR3 DNA: TGTGCCAGTAGTATTTTTCTTAGCGTTGAGCAGTTCTTC

clone size: NA
V gene: TRBV25-1
D gene: NA
J gene: TRBJ2-7
CDR3 protein: CASSGVSYEQYF
CDR3 DNA: TGTGCCAGCAGTGGCGTCTCCTACGAGCAGTACTTC

clone size: once
V gene: TRBV6-5
D gene: NA
J gene: TRBJ1-1
CDR3 protein: CASRPDGRGATEAFF
CDR3 DNA: TGTGCCAGCAGACCGGACGGACGGGGTGCCACTGAAGCTTTCTTT

clone size: NA
V gene: TRBV15
D gene: NA
J gene: TRBJ2-1
CDR3 protein: CATSREMADNEQFF
CDR3 DNA: TGTGCCACCAGCAGAGAAATGGCGGACAATGAGCAGTTCTTC

clone size: NA
V gene: TRBV5-1
D gene: TRBD2
J gene: TRBJ2-7
CDR3 protein: CASSYVAGGIYYEQYF
CDR3 DNA: TGCGCCAGCAGCTACGTAGCGGGAGGGATATACTACGAGCAGTACTTC

clone size: NA
V gene: TRBV5-1
D gene: TRBD1
J gene: TRBJ2-2
CDR3 protein: CASKGVGQGSTGELFF
CDR3 DNA: TGCGCCAGCAAAGGGGTTGGACAGGGTAGCACCGGGGAGCTGTTTTTT

clone size: NA
V gene: TRBV12-5
D gene: TRBD2
J gene: TRBJ2-1
CDR3 protein: CASGASTSGRLIEQFF
CDR3 DNA: TGTGCTAGTGGTGCCTCGACTAGCGGGAGATTAATTGAGCAGTTCTTC

clone size: NA
V gene: TRBV28
D gene: TRBD2
J gene: TRBJ2-7
CDR3 protein: CASSFTTRTSGVSYEQYF
CDR3 DNA: TGTGCCAGCAGTTTCACGACCCGGACTAGCGGGGTGTCCTACGAGCAGTACTTC

clone size: once
V gene: TRBV13
D gene: TRBD1
J gene: TRBJ2-5
CDR3 protein: CASSSGQGVQETQYF
CDR3 DNA: TGTGCCAGCAGCTCCGGACAGGGCGTTCAAGAGACCCAGTACTTC

clone size: NA
V gene: TRBV25-1
D gene: TRBD1
J gene: TRBJ2-7
CDR3 protein: CASSPNLPGQFSYEQYF
CDR3 DNA: TGTGCCAGCAGTCCGAATCTTCCGGGACAGTTCTCCTACGAGCAGTACTTC

clone size: NA
V gene: TRBV2
D gene: TRBD1
J gene: TRBJ1-1
CDR3 protein: CAGDRGRSTEAFF
CDR3 DNA: TGTGCGGGGGACAGGGGGCGAAGCACTGAAGCTTTCTTT

clone size: NA
V gene: TRBV28
D gene: NA
J gene: TRBJ1-1
CDR3 protein: CASSLPGAEAFF
CDR3 DNA: TGTGCCAGCAGTTTACCGGGGGCTGAAGCTTTCTTT

clone size: NA
V gene: TRBV27
D gene: NA
J gene: TRBJ2-5
CDR3 protein: CASSLEGLRGGTQYF
CDR3 DNA: TGTGCCAGCAGTTTGGAAGGGCTCCGAGGAGGGACCCAGTACTTC

clone size: NA
V gene: TRBV4-2
D gene: NA
J gene: TRBJ1-2
CDR3 protein: CASSQGPYGYTF
CDR3 DNA: TGTGCCAGCAGCCAGGGGCCCTATGGCTACACCTTC

clone size: NA
V gene: TRBV10-3
D gene: TRBD2
J gene: TRBJ2-2
CDR3 protein: CAISESSGRTGELFF
CDR3 DNA: TGTGCCATCAGTGAGTCTAGCGGGAGGACCGGGGAGCTGTTTTTT

clone size: once
V gene: TRBV5-4
D gene: TRBD2
J gene: TRBJ2-2
CDR3 protein: CASSLVRLAGPGELFF
CDR3 DNA: TGTGCCAGCAGCTTGGTGCGACTAGCGGGACCCGGGGAGCTGTTTTTT

clone size: NA
V gene: TRBV29-1
D gene: NA
J gene: TRBJ2-2
CDR3 protein: CSVAQVGELFF
CDR3 DNA: TGCAGCGTTGCACAGGTCGGGGAGCTGTTTTTT

clone size: NA
V gene: TRBV27
D gene: NA
J gene: TRBJ1-2
CDR3 protein: CASSLFMGDYGYTF
CDR3 DNA: TGTGCCAGCAGTTTATTTATGGGAGACTATGGCTACACCTTC

clone size: NA
V gene: TRBV7-3
D gene: NA
J gene: TRBJ1-1
CDR3 protein: CASRRDSRTEAFF
CDR3 DNA: TGTGCCAGCAGACGCGACAGTCGCACTGAAGCTTTCTTT

clone size: NA
V gene: TRBV27
D gene: NA
J gene: TRBJ2-7
CDR3 protein: CASSLQGVSIYEQYF
CDR3 DNA: TGTGCCAGCAGTTTACAGGGTGTCTCTATCTACGAGCAGTACTTC

clone size: few
V gene: TRBV4-1
D gene: NA
J gene: TRBJ1-1
CDR3 protein: CASSQDRGEAFF
CDR3 DNA: TGCGCCAGCAGCCAAGATCGGGGGGAAGCTTTCTTT

clone size: once
V gene: TRBV5-1
D gene: TRBD1
J gene: TRBJ1-2
CDR3 protein: CASSQPVGQGVEYGYTF
CDR3 DNA: TGCGCCAGCAGCCAACCGGTCGGACAGGGGGTGGAGTATGGCTACACCTTC

clone size: NA
V gene: TRBV27
D gene: TRBD1
J gene: TRBJ1-1
CDR3 protein: CASSLLRQGRTEAFF
CDR3 DNA: TGTGCCAGCAGTCTACTACGACAGGGAAGGACTGAAGCTTTCTTT

clone size: NA
V gene: TRBV9
D gene: TRBD2
J gene: TRBJ2-1
CDR3 protein: CASSVGATSSIEQFF
CDR3 DNA: TGTGCCAGCAGCGTAGGGGCGACTAGCAGCATAGAGCAGTTCTTC

clone size: few
V gene: TRBV4-1
D gene: NA
J gene: TRBJ2-7
CDR3 protein: CASSQEVNGGYEQYF
CDR3 DNA: TGCGCCAGCAGCCAAGAAGTCAACGGGGGTTACGAGCAGTACTTC

clone size: NA
V gene: TRBV19
D gene: NA
J gene: TRBJ1-2
CDR3 protein: CASSIGRGLYGYTF
CDR3 DNA: TGTGCCAGTAGTATAGGTCGAGGCCTCTATGGCTACACCTTC

clone size: NA
V gene: TRBV6-1
D gene: TRBD2
J gene: TRBJ2-7
CDR3 protein: CASLTESSGGYEQYF
CDR3 DNA: TGTGCCAGCTTAACCGAATCTAGCGGGGGCTACGAGCAGTACTTC

clone size: once
V gene: TRBV30
D gene: NA
J gene: TRBJ2-7
CDR3 protein: CAWSSRGRGHEQYF
CDR3 DNA: TGTGCCTGGAGTTCGCGGGGAAGGGGCCACGAGCAGTACTTC

clone size: NA
V gene: TRBV4-1
D gene: NA
J gene: TRBJ2-7
CDR3 protein: CASSQADFSYEQYF
CDR3 DNA: TGCGCCAGCAGCCAAGCCGACTTTTCCTACGAGCAGTACTTC

clone size: NA
V gene: TRBV5-4
D gene: NA
J gene: TRBJ1-1
CDR3 protein: CASSLAGYTEAFF
CDR3 DNA: TGTGCCAGCAGCTTGGCAGGGTACACTGAAGCTTTCTTT

clone size: NA
V gene: TRBV9
D gene: NA
J gene: TRBJ1-3
CDR3 protein: CASSGPTAGPGGNTIYF
CDR3 DNA: TGTGCCAGCAGCGGGCCAACTGCGGGACCGGGAGGAAACACCATATATTTT

clone size: NA
V gene: TRBV15
D gene: NA
J gene: TRBJ2-7
CDR3 protein: CATSKEARNEQYF
CDR3 DNA: TGTGCCACCAGCAAGGAGGCGCGGAACGAGCAGTACTTC

clone size: NA
V gene: TRBV18
D gene: NA
J gene: TRBJ2-3
CDR3 protein: CASSPPQDYTDTQYF
CDR3 DNA: TGTGCCAGCTCACCACCGCAGGACTACACAGATACGCAGTATTTT

clone size: NA
V gene: TRBV30
D gene: TRBD2
J gene: TRBJ2-5
CDR3 protein: CAWSSGGWETQYF
CDR3 DNA: TGTGCCTGGAGTTCGGGAGGGTGGGAGACCCAGTACTTC

clone size: NA
V gene: TRBV6-6
D gene: TRBD2
J gene: TRBJ2-5
CDR3 protein: CASSYSGLEGETQYF
CDR3 DNA: TGTGCCAGCAGTTACTCGGGACTAGAGGGGGAGACCCAGTACTTC

clone size: NA
V gene: TRBV2
D gene: TRBD1
J gene: TRBJ2-7
CDR3 protein: CASYRGYEGIYSEYEQYF
CDR3 DNA: TGTGCCAGCTACAGGGGCTACGAAGGGATTTACTCTGAATACGAGCAGTACTTC

clone size: NA
V gene: TRBV10-1
D gene: TRBD2
J gene: TRBJ2-5
CDR3 protein: CASSDRTSGAETQYF
CDR3 DNA: TGCGCCAGCAGTGATCGGACTAGCGGGGCGGAGACCCAGTACTTC

clone size: NA
V gene: TRBV7-9
D gene: TRBD1
J gene: TRBJ1-1
CDR3 protein: CASSFPAAGGESTEAFF
CDR3 DNA: TGTGCCAGCAGCTTCCCGGCGGCAGGGGGCGAAAGCACTGAAGCTTTCTTT

clone size: NA
V gene: TRBV25-1
D gene: NA
J gene: TRBJ1-6
CDR3 protein: CASSESSSPLHF
CDR3 DNA: TGTGCCAGCAGTGAGAGTAGTTCACCCCTCCACTTT

clone size: NA
V gene: TRBV7-9
D gene: NA
J gene: TRBJ2-3
CDR3 protein: CASSLHSRDTQYF
CDR3 DNA: TGTGCCAGCAGCTTGCACAGTCGAGATACGCAGTATTTT

clone size: NA
V gene: TRBV7-9
D gene: NA
J gene: TRBJ1-1
CDR3 protein: CASSLLQGKNTEAFF
CDR3 DNA: TGTGCCAGCAGCTTACTACAGGGTAAGAACACTGAAGCTTTCTTT

clone size: NA
V gene: TRBV27
D gene: NA
J gene: TRBJ1-1
CDR3 protein: CASRVQGLNTEAFF
CDR3 DNA: TGTGCCAGCAGGGTACAGGGTCTGAACACTGAAGCTTTCTTT

clone size: NA
V gene: TRBV28
D gene: NA
J gene: TRBJ2-5
CDR3 protein: CASSFDRFQETQYF
CDR3 DNA: TGTGCCAGCAGTTTCGATAGATTCCAAGAGACCCAGTACTTC

clone size: NA
V gene: TRBV15
D gene: NA
J gene: TRBJ1-4
CDR3 protein: CATSRERGTNEKLFF
CDR3 DNA: TGTGCCACCAGCAGAGAAAGGGGAACTAATGAAAAACTGTTTTTT

clone size: NA
V gene: TRBV28
D gene: NA
J gene: TRBJ1-2
CDR3 protein: CASSSQAANYGYTF
CDR3 DNA: TGTGCCAGCAGTTCCCAGGCAGCTAACTATGGCTACACCTTC

clone size: few
V gene: TRBV5-4
D gene: NA
J gene: TRBJ2-7
CDR3 protein: CASSFRGSNEQYF
CDR3 DNA: TGTGCCAGCAGCTTTAGGGGTTCCAACGAGCAGTACTTC

clone size: NA
V gene: TRBV29-1
D gene: NA
J gene: TRBJ1-1
CDR3 protein: CSVNSRLSDTEAFF
CDR3 DNA: TGCAGCGTAAACTCCAGGCTCTCAGACACTGAAGCTTTCTTT

clone size: NA
V gene: TRBV7-2
D gene: NA
J gene: TRBJ2-7
CDR3 protein: CASSLVAAGYEQYF
CDR3 DNA: TGTGCCAGCAGCTTAGTGGCGGCCGGCTACGAGCAGTACTTC

clone size: NA
V gene: TRBV9
D gene: NA
J gene: TRBJ1-2
CDR3 protein: CASSVGRGYGYTF
CDR3 DNA: TGTGCCAGCAGCGTAGGTCGGGGCTATGGCTACACCTTC

clone size: NA
V gene: TRBV6-6
D gene: NA
J gene: TRBJ1-2
CDR3 protein: CASSYSRGDGYTF
CDR3 DNA: TGTGCCAGCAGTTACTCCAGGGGAGATGGCTACACCTTC

clone size: once
V gene: TRBV6-6
D gene: NA
J gene: TRBJ2-7
CDR3 protein: CASSYTLSSYEQYF
CDR3 DNA: TGTGCCAGCAGTTACACTTTGAGCTCCTACGAGCAGTACTTC

clone size: NA
V gene: TRBV6-1
D gene: NA
J gene: TRBJ2-6
CDR3 protein: CASSEELSGANVLTF
CDR3 DNA: TGTGCCAGCAGTGAAGAACTTTCTGGGGCCAACGTCCTGACTTTC